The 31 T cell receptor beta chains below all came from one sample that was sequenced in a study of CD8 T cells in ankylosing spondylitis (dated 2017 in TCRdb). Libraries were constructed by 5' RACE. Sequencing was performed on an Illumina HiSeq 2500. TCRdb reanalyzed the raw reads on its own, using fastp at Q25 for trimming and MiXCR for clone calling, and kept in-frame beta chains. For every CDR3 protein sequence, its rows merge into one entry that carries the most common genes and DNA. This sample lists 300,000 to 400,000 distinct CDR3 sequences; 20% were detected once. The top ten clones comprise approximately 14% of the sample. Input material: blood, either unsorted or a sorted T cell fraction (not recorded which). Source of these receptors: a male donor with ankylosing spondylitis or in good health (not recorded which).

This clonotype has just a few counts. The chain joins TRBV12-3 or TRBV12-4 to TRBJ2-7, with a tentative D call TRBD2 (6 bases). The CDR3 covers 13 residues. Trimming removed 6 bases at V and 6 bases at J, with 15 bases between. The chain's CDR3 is CASSPLSGVEQYF. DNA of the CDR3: TGTGCCAGCAGCCCCCTTTCGGGGGTCGAGCAGTACTTC.

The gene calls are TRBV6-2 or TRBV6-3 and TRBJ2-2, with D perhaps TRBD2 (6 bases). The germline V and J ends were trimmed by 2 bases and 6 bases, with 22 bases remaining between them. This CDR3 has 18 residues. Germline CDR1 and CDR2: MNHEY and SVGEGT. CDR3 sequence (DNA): TGTGCCAGCAGTTACGGAAGGGGCGGAACGCGGGGCGCCGGGGAGCTGTTTTTT. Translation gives CASSYGRGGTRGAGELFF.

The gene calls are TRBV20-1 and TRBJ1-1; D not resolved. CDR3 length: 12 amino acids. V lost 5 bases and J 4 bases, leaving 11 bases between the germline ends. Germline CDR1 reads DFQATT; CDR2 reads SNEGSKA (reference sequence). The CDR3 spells CSAGDLTTEAFF. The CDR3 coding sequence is TGCAGTGCTGGCGACCTGACCACTGAAGCTTTCTTT.

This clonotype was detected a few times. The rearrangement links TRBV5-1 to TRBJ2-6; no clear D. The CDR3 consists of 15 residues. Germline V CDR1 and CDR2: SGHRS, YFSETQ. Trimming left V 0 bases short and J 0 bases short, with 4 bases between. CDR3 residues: CASSLEFSGANVLTF. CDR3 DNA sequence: TGCGCCAGCAGCTTGGAGTTCTCTGGGGCCAACGTCCTGACTTTC.

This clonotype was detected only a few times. The CDR3 loop reads CASSLVLTIRHEQFF. The DNA of the CDR3 is TGTGCCAGCAGCTTAGTCTTAACCATTCGGCATGAGCAGTTCTTC. The V and J genes are TRBV7-9 and TRBJ2-1; D gene uncertain. The CDR3 has 15 amino acids. V gave up 1 base and J gave up 8 bases, with 15 bases separating them. The V gene's germline CDR1 is SEHNR and CDR2 FQNEAQ (reference sequence). Full variable domain (outside the CDR3, taken from reference TRBV7-9 and TRBJ2-1): DTGVSQNPRHKITKRGQNVTFRCDPISEHNRLYWYRQTLGQGPEFLTYFQNEAQLEKSRLLSDRFSAERPKGSFSTLEIQRTEQGDSAMYLCASSLVLTIRHEQFFGPGTRLTVL.

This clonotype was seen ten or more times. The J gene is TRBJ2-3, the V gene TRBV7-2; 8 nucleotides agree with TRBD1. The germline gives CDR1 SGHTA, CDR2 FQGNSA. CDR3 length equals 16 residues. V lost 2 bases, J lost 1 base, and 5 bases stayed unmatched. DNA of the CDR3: TGTGCCAGCAGCTTACGGTCAGGGGGCCGCACAGATACGCAGTATTTT. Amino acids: CASSLRSGGRTDTQYF.

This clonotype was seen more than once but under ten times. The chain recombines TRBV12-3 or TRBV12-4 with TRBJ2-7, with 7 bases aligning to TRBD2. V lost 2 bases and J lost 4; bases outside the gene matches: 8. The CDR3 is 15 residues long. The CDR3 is CASSLSGPGGYEQYF. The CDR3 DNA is TGTGCCAGCAGTTTAAGTGGACCGGGAGGTTACGAGCAGTACTTC.

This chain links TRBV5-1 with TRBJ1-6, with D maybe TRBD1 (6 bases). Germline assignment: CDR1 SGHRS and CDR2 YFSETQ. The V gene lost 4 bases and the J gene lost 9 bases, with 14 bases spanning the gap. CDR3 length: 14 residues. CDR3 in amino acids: CASSPGEGGSPLHF. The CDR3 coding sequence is TGCGCCAGCAGCCCCGGCGAGGGGGGTTCACCCCTCCACTTT. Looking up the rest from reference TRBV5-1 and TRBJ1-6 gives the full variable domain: KAGVTQTPRYLIKTRGQQVTLSCSPISGHRSVSWYQQTPGQGLQFLFEYFSETQRNKGNFPGRFSGRQFSNSRSEMNVSTLELGDSALYLCASSPGEGGSPLHFGNGTRLTVT.

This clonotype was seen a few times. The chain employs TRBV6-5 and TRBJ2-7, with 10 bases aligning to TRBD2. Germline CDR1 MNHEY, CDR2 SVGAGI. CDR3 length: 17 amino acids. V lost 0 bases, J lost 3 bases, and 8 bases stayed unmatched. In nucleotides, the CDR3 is TGTGCCAGCAGTTACTCGATCGAACTAGCGGGATACTACGAGCAGTACTTC. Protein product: CASSYSIELAGYYEQYF.

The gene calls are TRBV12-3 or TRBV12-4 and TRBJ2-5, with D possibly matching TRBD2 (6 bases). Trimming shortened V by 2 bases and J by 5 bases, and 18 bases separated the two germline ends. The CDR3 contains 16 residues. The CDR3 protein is CASSLRRVVSIETQYF. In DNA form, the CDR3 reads TGTGCCAGCAGTTTAAGGAGGGTAGTATCCATTGAGACCCAGTACTTC.

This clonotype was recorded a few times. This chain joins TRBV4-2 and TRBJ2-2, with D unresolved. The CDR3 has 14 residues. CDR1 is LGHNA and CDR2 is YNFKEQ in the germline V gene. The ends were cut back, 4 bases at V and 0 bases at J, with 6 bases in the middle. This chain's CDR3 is CASSPPSNTGELFF. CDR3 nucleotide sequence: TGTGCCAGCAGCCCACCTTCGAACACCGGGGAGCTGTTTTTT.

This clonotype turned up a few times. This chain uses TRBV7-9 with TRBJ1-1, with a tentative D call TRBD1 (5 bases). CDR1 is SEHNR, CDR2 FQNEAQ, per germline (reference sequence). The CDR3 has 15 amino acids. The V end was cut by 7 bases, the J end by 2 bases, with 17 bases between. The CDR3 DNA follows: TGTGCCAGCACAAATACCGGGGGTCCAAACACTGAAGCTTTCTTT. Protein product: CASTNTGGPNTEAFF.

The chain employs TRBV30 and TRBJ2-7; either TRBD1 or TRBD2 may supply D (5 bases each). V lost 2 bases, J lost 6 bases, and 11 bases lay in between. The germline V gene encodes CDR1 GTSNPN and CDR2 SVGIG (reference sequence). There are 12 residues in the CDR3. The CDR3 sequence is CAWSPLRGEQYF. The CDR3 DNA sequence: TGTGCCTGGAGTCCCTTGAGGGGCGAGCAGTACTTC.

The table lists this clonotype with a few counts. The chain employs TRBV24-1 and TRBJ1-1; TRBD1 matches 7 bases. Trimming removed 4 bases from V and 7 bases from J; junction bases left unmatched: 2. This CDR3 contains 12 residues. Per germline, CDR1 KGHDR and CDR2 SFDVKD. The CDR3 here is CATSDRTGEAFF. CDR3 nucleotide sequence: TGTGCCACCAGTGACAGGACAGGTGAAGCTTTCTTT.

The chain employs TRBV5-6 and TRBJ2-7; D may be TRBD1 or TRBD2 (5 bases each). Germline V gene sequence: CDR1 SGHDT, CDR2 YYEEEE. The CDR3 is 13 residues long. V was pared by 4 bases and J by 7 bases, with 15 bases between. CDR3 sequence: CASSGAGAGEQYF. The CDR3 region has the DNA TGTGCCAGCAGCGGCGCCGGGGCAGGGGAGCAGTACTTC.

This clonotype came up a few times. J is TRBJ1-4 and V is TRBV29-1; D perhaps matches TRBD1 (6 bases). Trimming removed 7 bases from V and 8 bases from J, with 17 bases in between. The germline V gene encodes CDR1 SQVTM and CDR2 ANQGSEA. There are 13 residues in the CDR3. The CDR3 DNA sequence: TGCAGCGCCCTGGGGGGGGCAGCGGAAAAACTGTTTTTT. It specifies CSALGGAAEKLFF.

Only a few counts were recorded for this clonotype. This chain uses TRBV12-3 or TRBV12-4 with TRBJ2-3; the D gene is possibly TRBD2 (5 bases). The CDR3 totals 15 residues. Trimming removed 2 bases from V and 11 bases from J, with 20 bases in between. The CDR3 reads CASSLSSTTPRGQYF. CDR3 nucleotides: TGTGCCAGCAGTTTAAGCAGCACTACACCTCGGGGGCAGTATTTT.

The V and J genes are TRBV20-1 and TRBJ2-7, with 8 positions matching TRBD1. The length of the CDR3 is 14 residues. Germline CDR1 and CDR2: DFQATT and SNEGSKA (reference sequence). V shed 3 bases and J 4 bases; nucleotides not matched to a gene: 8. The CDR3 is CSARTQGGGYEQYF. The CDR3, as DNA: TGCAGTGCTAGGACACAGGGGGGCGGGTACGAGCAGTACTTC.

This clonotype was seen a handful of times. The CDR3 sequence is CSAESEVISNYGYTF. The CDR3 DNA sequence: TGCAGCGCTGAGTCGGAGGTAATCTCTAACTATGGCTACACCTTC. This chain joins TRBV29-1 and TRBJ1-2, with D unclear. Per the germline V gene, CDR1 is SQVTM and CDR2 is ANQGSEA. Trimming cost V 7 bases and J 0 bases, with 18 bases left between them. This CDR3 has 15 amino acids. The whole variable domain, filled in from reference TRBV29-1 and TRBJ1-2, reads SAVISQKPSRDICQRGTSLTIQCQVDSQVTMMFWYRQQPGQSLTLIATANQGSEATYESGFVIDKFPISRPNLTFSTLTVSNMSPEDSSIYLCSAESEVISNYGYTFGSGTRLTVV.

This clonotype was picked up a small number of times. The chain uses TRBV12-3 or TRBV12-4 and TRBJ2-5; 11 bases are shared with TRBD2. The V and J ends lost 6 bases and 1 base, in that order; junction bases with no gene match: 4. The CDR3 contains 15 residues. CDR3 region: CASSPGLAAQETQYF. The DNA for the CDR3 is TGTGCCAGCAGCCCGGGACTAGCGGCCCAAGAGACCCAGTACTTC.

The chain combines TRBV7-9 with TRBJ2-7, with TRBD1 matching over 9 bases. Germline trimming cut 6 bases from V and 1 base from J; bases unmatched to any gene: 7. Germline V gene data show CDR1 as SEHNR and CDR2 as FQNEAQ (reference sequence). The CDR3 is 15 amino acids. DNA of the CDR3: TGTGCCAGCAGTATGGGACAGGGACCATCCTACGAGCAGTACTTC. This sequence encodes CASSMGQGPSYEQYF.

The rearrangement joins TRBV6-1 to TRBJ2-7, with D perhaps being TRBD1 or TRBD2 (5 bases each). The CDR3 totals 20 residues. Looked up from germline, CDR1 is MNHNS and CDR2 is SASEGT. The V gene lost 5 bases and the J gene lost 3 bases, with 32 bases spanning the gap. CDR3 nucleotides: TGTGCCAGCAGTCAACCAGGGTCCGGGGCTTGGGCCCGGTCTATCTACGAGCAGTACTTC. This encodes CASSQPGSGAWARSIYEQYF.

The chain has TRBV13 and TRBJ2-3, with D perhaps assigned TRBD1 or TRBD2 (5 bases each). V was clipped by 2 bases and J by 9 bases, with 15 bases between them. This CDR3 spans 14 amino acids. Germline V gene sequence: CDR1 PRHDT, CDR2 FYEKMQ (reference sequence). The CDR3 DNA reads TGTGCCAGCAGCTTATCCAGGGAAGGAGGCACGCAGTATTTT. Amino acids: CASSLSREGGTQYF. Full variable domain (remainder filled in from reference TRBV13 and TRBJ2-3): AAGVIQSPRHLIKEKRETATLKCYPIPRHDTVYWYQQGPGQDPQFLISFYEKMQSDKGSIPDRFSAQQFSDYHSELNMSSLELGDSALYFCASSLSREGGTQYFGPGTRLTVL.

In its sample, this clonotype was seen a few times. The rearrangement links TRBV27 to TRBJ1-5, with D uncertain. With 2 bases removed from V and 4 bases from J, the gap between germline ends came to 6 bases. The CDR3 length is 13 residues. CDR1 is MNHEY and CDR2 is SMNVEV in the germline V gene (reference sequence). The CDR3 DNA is TGTGCCAGCAGTTTAAGGGAGAATCAGCCCCAGCATTTT. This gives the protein CASSLRENQPQHF.

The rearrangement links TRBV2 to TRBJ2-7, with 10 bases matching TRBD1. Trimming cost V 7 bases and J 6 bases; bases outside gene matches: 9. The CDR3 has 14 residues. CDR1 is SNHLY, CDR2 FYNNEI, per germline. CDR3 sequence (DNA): TGTGCCAGCAACATAGGGACAGGGGCCCCCGAGCAGTACTTC. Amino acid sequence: CASNIGTGAPEQYF.

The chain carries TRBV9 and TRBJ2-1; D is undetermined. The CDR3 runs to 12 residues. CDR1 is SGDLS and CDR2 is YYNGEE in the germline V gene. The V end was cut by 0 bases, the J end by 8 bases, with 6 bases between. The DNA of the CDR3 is TGTGCCAGCAGCGTAGAGGATGATGAGCAGTTCTTC. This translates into CASSVEDDEQFF.

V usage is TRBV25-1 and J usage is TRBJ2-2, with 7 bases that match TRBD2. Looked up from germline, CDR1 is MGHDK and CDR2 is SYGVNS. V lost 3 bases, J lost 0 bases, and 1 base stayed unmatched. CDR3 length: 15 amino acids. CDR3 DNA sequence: TGTGCCAGCAGTGATCTAGCGGCGAACACCGGGGAGCTGTTTTTT. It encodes CASSDLAANTGELFF.

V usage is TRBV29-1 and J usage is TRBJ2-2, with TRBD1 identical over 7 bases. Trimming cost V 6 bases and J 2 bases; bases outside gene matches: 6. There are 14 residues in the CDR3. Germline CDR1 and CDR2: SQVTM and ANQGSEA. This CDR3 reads CSVNRQGNTGELFF. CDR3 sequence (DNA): TGCAGCGTCAATAGACAGGGTAACACCGGGGAGCTGTTTTTT.

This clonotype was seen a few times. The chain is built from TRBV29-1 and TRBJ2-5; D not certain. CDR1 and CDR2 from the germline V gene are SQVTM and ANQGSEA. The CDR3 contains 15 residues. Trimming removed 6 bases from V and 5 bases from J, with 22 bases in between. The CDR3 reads CSVVHPFDARETQYF. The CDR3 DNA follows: TGCAGCGTGGTCCACCCATTCGACGCAAGGGAGACCCAGTACTTC.

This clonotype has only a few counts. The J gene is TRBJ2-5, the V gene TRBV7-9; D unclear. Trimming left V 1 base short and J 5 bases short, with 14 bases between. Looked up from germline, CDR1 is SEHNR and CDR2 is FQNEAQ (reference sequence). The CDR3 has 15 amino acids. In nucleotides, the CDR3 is TGTGCCAGCAGCTTAGGGCCGACCCTGAGGGAGACCCAGTACTTC. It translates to CASSLGPTLRETQYF.

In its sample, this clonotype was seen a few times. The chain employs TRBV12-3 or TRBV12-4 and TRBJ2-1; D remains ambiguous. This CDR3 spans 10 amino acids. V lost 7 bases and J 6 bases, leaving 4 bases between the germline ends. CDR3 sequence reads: CASNPNEQFF. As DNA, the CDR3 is TGTGCCAGCAACCCCAATGAGCAGTTCTTC.